What follows are 3 T cell receptor beta chains derived from one specimen sequenced in a study of cytomegalovirus exposure and HLA in healthy donors (dated 2017 in TCRdb). Library preparation employed the immunoSEQ multiplex PCR assay. Entries here come from immuneACCESS through TCRdb and include only in-frame sequences with V and J called. Some clones fail to appear in such tables; in the studies checked, an unresolved V gene covers under half of the shortfall, and the cause of the remainder is unknown. This sample holds 120,000 to 150,000 clones; 87% were observed only once. The top ten hold less than 5.5% of the sample. The sequencing sample was made of PBMCs. The receptors stem from a man aged 18-30 years in good health and CMV-seropositive.

A single count supports this clone. The V call is TRBV9, the J call TRBJ2-1; 7 bases are a match to TRBD2. V trimming: 0 bases; J trimming: 5 bases; junction bases outside the gene matches: 2. The CDR3 totals 14 residues. Germline V lookup: CDR1 SGDLS, CDR2 YYNGEE. The DNA of the CDR3 is TGTGCCAGCAGCGTAGGCGGGACTAACAATGAGCAGTTCTTC. Its translation is CASSVGGTNNEQFF.

The gene calls are TRBV15 and TRBJ1-6; TRBD1 aligns across 7 bases. The CDR3 runs to 13 residues. The junction had 2 bases not matched to a gene; V was cut back by 5 bases and J by 7 bases. Germline assignment: CDR1 LNHNV and CDR2 YYDKDF (reference sequence). The CDR3: CATSRDRNSPLHF. The CDR3 DNA is TGTGCCACCAGCCGGGACAGAAATTCACCCCTCCACTTT.

J is TRBJ1-2 and V is TRBV6-5; D is perhaps TRBD1 (6 bases). V lost 4 bases and J 7 bases, leaving 16 bases between the germline ends. Germline values: CDR1 MNHEY, CDR2 SVGAGI. The CDR3 length is 14 residues. CDR3 residues: CASSSLGGPGGYTF. The DNA for the CDR3 is TGTGCCAGCAGTTCCCTCGGGGGGCCTGGTGGCTACACCTTC.